This T cell receptor (beta chain) was sequenced during a study of blood T cell repertoires in COVID-19. In the source study's methods: Estimated nucleated cell counts came from reference gene primer amplification. The method was immunoSEQ multiplex PCR; TCRdb's version includes in-frame clones alone and lacks a portion of them. The DNA gave D and trimming, while V, J and clone size come from that table. The sample consists of some 83,000 clones, approximately 87% of them appearing once. V gave up 9 bases and J gave up 11 bases, with 22 bases separating them. There are 13 residues in the CDR3. Germline lookup yields CDR1 SNHLY and CDR2 FYNNEI.

The origin of this receptor is a man aged 80 or over in a cohort sampled during active COVID-19. The sample was peripheral blood. This chain joins TRBV2 and TRBJ1-1; D gene ambiguous. CDR3 in amino acids: CARTPTGGLAAFF. CDR3 DNA: TGTGCCAGGACACCCACGGGAGGGCTTGCGGCTTTCTTT.